This section outlines one TCR beta chain sequence together with its context. In germline, CDR1 is SQVTM, CDR2 ANQGSEA. J lost 0 bases, V lost 3 bases, and 10 bases had no gene match. The CDR3 length is 17 residues. The data originate from a study of T cell changes during pregnancy in multiple sclerosis. Using immunoSEQ multiplex PCR, the repertoire was profiled, and TCRdb retains in-frame clones only, with some absent. The table has 45,000 to 65,000 clones, 94% seen once. This rearrangement joins TRBV29-1 to TRBJ1-1; 10 nucleotides agree with TRBD1. Specimen: CD8+ T cells from peripheral blood mononuclear cells, collected in the third trimester of pregnancy. This receptor was obtained from a female donor with multiple sclerosis, enrolled in a pregnancy study. The chain's CDR3 is CSVEFIPGQGMNTEAFF. CDR3 DNA: TGCAGCGTTGAGTTCATTCCGGGACAGGGGATGAACACTGAAGCTTTCTTT.